A selection of T cell receptor beta chains follows, all from one sample in a study of blood T cell repertoires in COVID-19. Libraries were prepared by immunoSEQ multiplex PCR; TCRdb keeps only in-frame clonotypes and omits some of them. Among over 120,000 clones listed, roughly 89% were seen once. The specimen sequenced was peripheral blood. Receptors originate from a woman in her 50s with active or convalescent COVID-19. Each CDR3 is given with its conserved first and last residue. Each record gives: clone size, V gene, J gene, D gene, CDR3 protein, CDR3 DNA. D genes are given only for firm matches. Size values are once, few and many counts, or a class for expanded clones, and some rows have none.

>-|TRBV4-3|TRBJ2-3|TRBD2
CASSQVATSGGGDTQYF
TGCGCCAGCAGCCAAGTGGCGACTAGCGGGGGGGGAGATACGCAGTATTTT
>-|TRBV29-1|TRBJ1-1|TRBD1
CSVEDRGQGSCAFF
TGCAGCGTTGAAGATCGGGGACAGGGAAGTTGTGCTTTCTTT
>-|TRBV30|TRBJ2-5|-
CAWSPSGETQYF
TGTGCCTGGAGTCCCAGCGGGGAGACCCAGTACTTC
>-|TRBV7-8|TRBJ2-7|-
CASSFPGTYEQYF
TGTGCCAGCAGCTTCCCGGGGACCTACGAGCAGTACTTC
>-|TRBV20-1|TRBJ1-1|TRBD1
CSASMSDRANTEAFF
TGCAGTGCTAGTATGAGCGACAGGGCGAACACTGAAGCTTTCTTT
>-|TRBV19|TRBJ1-5|-
CASSIEAGSRVQPQHF
TGTGCCAGTAGTATAGAAGCGGGCAGTCGGGTTCAGCCCCAGCATTTT
>few|TRBV15|TRBJ2-4|-
CATSRAWPIQGYQNIQYF
TGTGCCACCAGCAGAGCGTGGCCTATTCAGGGTTATCAAAACATTCAGTACTTC
>-|TRBV19|TRBJ1-1|-
CASSMRAGDGNTEAFF
TGTGCCAGTAGTATGAGGGCAGGGGACGGAAACACTGAAGCTTTCTTT
>-|TRBV11-3|TRBJ2-2|-
CASSLGLTNTGELFF
TGTGCCAGCAGCCTTGGACTCACGAACACCGGGGAGCTGTTTTTT
>-|TRBV28|TRBJ1-3|-
CASSTQGSSGNTIYF
TGTGCCAGCAGTACGCAGGGGAGCTCTGGAAACACCATATATTTT
>once|TRBV4-1|TRBJ1-1|-
CASSSRDKARFTEAFF
TGCGCCAGCAGCTCTCGGGACAAGGCCCGATTCACTGAAGCTTTCTTT
>-|TRBV5-1|TRBJ1-6|-
CASSPEGRANSPLHF
TGCGCCAGCAGTCCCGAGGGGAGGGCCAATTCACCCCTCCACTTT
>-|TRBV7-3|TRBJ2-1|TRBD2
CASSLGLAGYNEQFF
TGTGCCAGCAGCTTAGGACTAGCGGGCTACAATGAGCAGTTCTTC
>-|TRBV19|TRBJ1-5|-
CASSPYHYSNQPQHF
TGTGCCAGTAGCCCCTATCATTATAGCAATCAGCCCCAGCATTTT
>few|TRBV7-3|TRBJ2-1|-
CASSQQPRAYNEQFF
TGTGCCAGCAGCCAGCAACCCAGGGCCTACAATGAGCAGTTCTTC
>few|TRBV5-6|TRBJ2-7|-
CASSLHGVSYEQYF
TGTGCCAGCAGCTTGCACGGGGTTAGCTACGAGCAGTACTTC
>-|TRBV5-1|TRBJ1-5|TRBD1
CASSTGQGGNQPQHF
TGCGCCAGCAGCACAGGACAGGGGGGCAATCAGCCCCAGCATTTT
>-|TRBV19|TRBJ2-2|-
CASSIDLGGWSGELFF
TGTGCCAGTAGTATAGATCTCGGGGGATGGTCCGGGGAGCTGTTTTTT
>-|TRBV7-9|TRBJ1-1|TRBD1
CASSRTGSNTEAFF
TGTGCCAGCAGCCGGACAGGATCGAACACTGAAGCTTTCTTT
>-|TRBV11-2|TRBJ2-1|-
CASSLGLNEQFF
TGTGCCAGCAGCTTAGGGCTGAATGAGCAGTTCTTC
>-|TRBV6-1|TRBJ2-1|-
CASSEALMNEQFF
TGTGCCAGCAGTGAAGCGCTAATGAATGAGCAGTTCTTC
>few|TRBV6-5|TRBJ1-2|-
CASSTTGNGYTF
TGTGCCAGCAGCACCACAGGGAATGGCTACACCTTC
>-|TRBV4-3|TRBJ2-1|TRBD2
CASSQELLAGAGNEQFF
TGCGCCAGCAGCCAGGAATTACTAGCGGGAGCGGGGAATGAGCAGTTCTTC
>few|TRBV21-1|TRBJ1-1|-
CASSKKEGPKLMNTEAFF
TGTGCCAGCAGCAAGAAAGAGGGCCCTAAACTAATGAACACTGAAGCTTTCTTT
>-|TRBV30|TRBJ2-7|TRBD2
CAWSTGGGAYEQYF
TGTGCCTGGAGTACGGGCGGGGGGGCCTACGAGCAGTACTTC
>-|TRBV4-2|TRBJ2-1|TRBD1
CASSQEVGQALNEQFF
TGTGCCAGCAGCCAAGAGGTGGGACAGGCCCTCAATGAGCAGTTCTTC
>once|TRBV7-3|TRBJ2-1|TRBD2
CASSLWASGHYNEQFF
TGTGCCAGCAGCTTATGGGCTAGCGGGCACTACAATGAGCAGTTCTTC
>-|TRBV19|TRBJ1-2|-
CASTYQQGYNYGYTF
TGTGCCAGTACCTACCAGCAGGGCTACAACTATGGCTACACCTTC
>-|TRBV9|TRBJ2-3|-
CASSASGTWPDTQYF
TGTGCCAGCAGCGCCTCCGGGACTTGGCCAGATACGCAGTATTTT
>-|TRBV5-6|TRBJ1-3|-
CASSSETAYYSGNTIYF
TGTGCCAGCAGCTCGGAGACAGCCTACTACTCTGGAAACACCATATATTTT
>-|TRBV27|TRBJ2-7|TRBD2
CASSLYSGGLEEQYF
TGTGCCAGCAGTTTATACTCGGGGGGGTTAGAGGAGCAGTACTTC
>-|TRBV4-1|TRBJ2-2|-
CASSRQVNTGELFF
TGCGCCAGCAGCCGACAGGTGAACACCGGGGAGCTGTTTTTT
>few|TRBV7-9|TRBJ1-1|TRBD1
CASSLLDRGGTEAFF
TGTGCCAGCAGCTTACTGGACAGGGGAGGAACTGAAGCTTTCTTT
>-|TRBV12-5|TRBJ2-1|-
CASGLTRTDNEQFF
TGTGCTAGTGGTTTAACCAGGACAGACAATGAGCAGTTCTTC
>once|TRBV5-5|TRBJ1-1|-
CASSLGSGTEAFF
TGTGCCAGCAGCTTGGGGTCAGGGACTGAAGCTTTCTTT
>-|TRBV9|TRBJ1-1|-
CASSSPRSEAFF
TGTGCCAGCAGCTCCCCGAGGTCTGAAGCTTTCTTT
>once|TRBV28|TRBJ1-2|-
CASSFSVEGYGYTF
TGTGCCAGCAGTTTCAGTGTGGAGGGGTATGGCTACACCTTC
>-|TRBV7-2|TRBJ2-1|TRBD2
CASSLWAGGYNEQFF
TGTGCCAGCAGCTTATGGGCGGGAGGGTATAATGAGCAGTTCTTC
>-|TRBV25-1|TRBJ1-6|-
CASGLSPLHF
TGTGCCAGCGGACTTTCACCCCTCCACTTT
>-|TRBV29-1|TRBJ2-7|-
CSVEQGGYEQYF
TGCAGCGTTGAACAGGGAGGCTACGAGCAGTACTTC
>-|TRBV5-1|TRBJ2-2|-
CASSQRTANTGELFF
TGCGCCAGCAGCCAGCGGACGGCGAACACCGGGGAGCTGTTTTTT
>-|TRBV21-1|TRBJ2-3|-
CASGLIEAGEGHTQYF
TGTGCCAGCGGACTAATTGAGGCGGGAGAGGGGCATACGCAGTATTTT